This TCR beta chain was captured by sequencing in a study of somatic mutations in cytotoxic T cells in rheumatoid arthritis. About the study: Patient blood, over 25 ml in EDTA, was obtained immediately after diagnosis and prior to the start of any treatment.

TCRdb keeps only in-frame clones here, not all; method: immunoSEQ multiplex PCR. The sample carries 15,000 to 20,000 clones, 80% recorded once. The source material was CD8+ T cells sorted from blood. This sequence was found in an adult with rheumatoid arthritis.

The CDR3 coding sequence is TGTGCCACCAGCAGAGAGCGCAGCCTCATGAACACTGAAGCTTTCTTT. Protein: CATSRERSLMNTEAFF. The chain carries TRBV15 and TRBJ1-1; D is unclear. Germline-derived CDR1 and CDR2 are LNHNV and YYDKDF (reference sequence). The CDR3 extends over 16 amino acids. Trimming left V 0 bases short and J 0 bases short, with 11 bases between.